The sequence of this TCR beta chain was determined in a study of T cells after posttransplantation cyclophosphamide. This clone was counted many times. Assay: immunoSEQ multiplex PCR; the TCRdb copy retains only in-frame clones and omits some. The sample has about 33,000 clones, none seen only once; the top ten hold about 1.2%. Trimming left V 0 bases short and J 8 bases short, with 13 bases between. CDR1 is MNHEY and CDR2 is SVGAGI in the germline V gene. The CDR3 loop spans 14 amino acids. Sequencing was done on a sample of PBMCs. The origin of this receptor is a girl between 5 and 17 years old in good health, CMV-negative, and a related stem cell transplant donor. The rearrangement joins TRBV6-5 to TRBJ1-2; D remains unclear. Here the CDR3 DNA reads TGTGCCAGCAGTTACTCGTCAGCCGCGGAGGGCTACACCTTC. Its translation: CASSYSSAAEGYTF.